This T cell receptor (beta chain) was retrieved from a study of metastatic and nonmetastatic thyroid tumors. Study summary: Malignant and benign thyroid patients had repertoires compared in peripheral blood and tumor or nodule tissue. The study, taken as a whole, reports: When malignant thyroid tumors were compared with benign nodules, TCR beta diversity was reportedly significantly higher in the malignant tumors. This held in both blood and tumor samples.

Between the trimmed V and J ends, which lost 7 bases and 4 bases, there was a span of 14 bases. The CDR3 is made up of 14 amino acids. CDR1 SNHLY and CDR2 FYNNEI come from the germline V gene. Patients were all untreated before their thyroid surgery. Source study methods: In papillary thyroid cancer, a distant-metastasis classifier was built using CDR3 differences across clinicopathological groups. With MiXCR, TCRdb called clones anew from the PCR reads. What appears here as the V and J calls and clone size reflects TCRdb's work, not the paper's. The sample has around 19,000 clones; roughly 22% are singletons. This clone was recorded at least ten times. Its matching antigen is unknown.

What was sequenced was tumor tissue. The source of this sequence is a female donor with papillary thyroid cancer or a benign thyroid nodule (not recorded which). Some clones in this sample may be carry-over from other donors' samples. The J gene is TRBJ1-5, the V gene TRBV2, with TRBD1 as a possible D gene (5 bases). CDR3 DNA sequence: TGTGCCAGCAATGGCAGGGAGGGGAATCAGCCCCAGCATTTT. It is translated as CASNGREGNQPQHF.